A selection of T cell receptor beta chains follows, all from one sample in a study of cytomegalovirus exposure and HLA in healthy donors. Clones were read by immunoSEQ multiplex PCR, and TCRdb kept only the in-frame ones, dropping some. The data contain 150,000 to 200,000 clones, roughly 80% of them seen just once; the ten biggest clones take up 2% to 2.5%. The source material was PBMCs. The receptor source for this set is a man younger than 40 in good health and CMV-seropositive. Both conserved end residues are part of each CDR3. The order of the fields is J gene, V gene, clone size, D gene, CDR3 DNA, CDR3 protein. The D gene is left open where the match is weak. The listing skips clone size in some rows; elsewhere it reads once, few, many or a size class.

TRBJ1-2	TRBV4-1	-	-	TGCGCCAGCAGCCAAGTGTCGGGAATTAACTATGGCTACACCTTC	CASSQVSGINYGYTF
TRBJ2-7	TRBV6-5	few	-	TGTGCCAGCACCCGCGGCTACGAGCAGTACTTC	CASTRGYEQYF
TRBJ2-1	TRBV30	-	-	TGTGCCTGGAGCCATCCACCAGGGGCGGTTGAGCAGTTCTTC	CAWSHPPGAVEQFF
TRBJ2-7	TRBV10-3	-	-	TGTGCCATCAGTGAGATTTATGGGACACGCCACGAGCAGTACTTC	CAISEIYGTRHEQYF
TRBJ2-1	TRBV19	once	-	TGTGCCAGTAGTGCCCTTGGGCCGATCTCCTACAATGAGCAGTTCTTC	CASSALGPISYNEQFF
TRBJ1-2	TRBV19	-	TRBD1	TGTGCCAGCCAACAGGGGGCAAAAAGCTATGGCTACACCTTC	CASQQGAKSYGYTF
TRBJ2-7	TRBV4-1	-	TRBD1	TGCGCCAGCAGCCAGACATTAACAGGGGGCCCCTACGAGCAGTACTTC	CASSQTLTGGPYEQYF
TRBJ1-2	TRBV7-6	-	-	TGTGCCAGCAGCGCCCGGTCTAATGGCTACACCTTC	CASSARSNGYTF
TRBJ1-4	TRBV5-1	-	TRBD1	TGCGCCAGCAGCTTGGAGGGACAGTGGACTGAAAAACTGTTTTTT	CASSLEGQWTEKLFF
TRBJ2-1	TRBV4-1	-	TRBD1	TGCGCCAGCAGCCAAGCGACAGGGTACCACAATGAGCAGTTCTTC	CASSQATGYHNEQFF
TRBJ2-5	TRBV7-2	-	-	TGTGCCAGCAGCCCCGGACACGCCATTAGGCCAGAGACCCAGTACTTC	CASSPGHAIRPETQYF
TRBJ2-7	TRBV29-1	-	TRBD1	TGCAGCGGGACAGGGCCCTACGAGCAGTACTTC	CSGTGPYEQYF
TRBJ1-2	TRBV6-5	-	TRBD1	TGTGCCAGCAGCTACACCGGGACAGGGGTATATGGCTACACCTTC	CASSYTGTGVYGYTF
TRBJ2-5	TRBV19	-	-	TGTGCCAGTAGTAACGGGGGGCGGAGGGAGACCCAGTACTTC	CASSNGGRRETQYF
TRBJ1-2	TRBV21-1	-	-	TGTGCCAGCAGCAAAGGATGGCAGGGGGATGGCTACACCTTC	CASSKGWQGDGYTF
TRBJ2-1	TRBV5-6	-	-	TGTGCCAGCAGCCCAGGGGTCTACAATGAGCAGTTCTTC	CASSPGVYNEQFF
TRBJ2-5	TRBV5-8	once	TRBD2	TGTGCCAGCAGCTTGGGGCCTAGCGGGGGGGAAGAGTCCCAGTACTTC	CASSLGPSGGEESQYF
TRBJ2-3	TRBV27	-	-	TGTGCCAGCAGTTTCCCCCCCGGGGGAGACACAGATACGCAGTATTTT	CASSFPPGGDTDTQYF
TRBJ1-1	TRBV27	-	TRBD1	TGTGCCAGCAGCTGGACAGGGTTCACTGAAGCTTTCTTT	CASSWTGFTEAFF
TRBJ2-3	TRBV7-3	-	TRBD2	TGTGCCAGCAGCTTAGGTGGCGGGGGGAACACAGATACGCAGTATTTT	CASSLGGGGNTDTQYF
TRBJ1-1	TRBV5-1	-	-	TGCGCCAGCAGCCCTATCGCAGGGGTCACTGAAGCTTTCTTT	CASSPIAGVTEAFF
TRBJ2-1	TRBV6-1	-	-	TGTGCCAGCAGTGAAGCGCGAAGCAATGAGCAGTTCTTC	CASSEARSNEQFF
TRBJ1-1	TRBV4-3	-	TRBD1	TGCGCCAGCAGCCAAGATGAGGGAACAGGGGGAACTGAAGCTTTCTTT	CASSQDEGTGGTEAFF
TRBJ2-5	TRBV4-2	few	TRBD2	TGTGCCAGCAGCCATAGGACTAGCGGGGGGGCCTTAGAGACCCAGTACTTC	CASSHRTSGGALETQYF
TRBJ2-3	TRBV5-1	-	TRBD2	TGCGCCAGCAGCTTGACTAGCGGCCCTAGCACAGATACGCAGTATTTT	CASSLTSGPSTDTQYF
TRBJ2-7	TRBV29-1	-	TRBD1	TGCAGCGCCGAGGGGACAGGGGATTACGAGCAGTACTTC	CSAEGTGDYEQYF
TRBJ2-7	TRBV7-9	-	TRBD2	TGTGCCAGCAGCTTGGGGCGGGGGGGCTTAGCCGAGCAGTACTTC	CASSLGRGGLAEQYF
TRBJ1-6	TRBV6-5	-	-	TGTGCCAGCAGTGAAAGCGGACCGTCCCAAGCCCTCCACTTT	CASSESGPSQALHF
TRBJ2-4	TRBV4-3	-	-	TGCGCCAGCAGCCAAGACGAGTGGAGGGGAGAAAACATTCAGTACTTC	CASSQDEWRGENIQYF
TRBJ1-2	TRBV5-1	few	TRBD1	TGCGCCAGTTGGAACCAGGGGGCGTCGGATGGCTACACCTTC	CASWNQGASDGYTF
TRBJ2-7	TRBV6-4	-	-	TGTGCCAGCAGTTACTCGAGGGTGAGGGGGTCTTACGAGCAGTACTTC	CASSYSRVRGSYEQYF